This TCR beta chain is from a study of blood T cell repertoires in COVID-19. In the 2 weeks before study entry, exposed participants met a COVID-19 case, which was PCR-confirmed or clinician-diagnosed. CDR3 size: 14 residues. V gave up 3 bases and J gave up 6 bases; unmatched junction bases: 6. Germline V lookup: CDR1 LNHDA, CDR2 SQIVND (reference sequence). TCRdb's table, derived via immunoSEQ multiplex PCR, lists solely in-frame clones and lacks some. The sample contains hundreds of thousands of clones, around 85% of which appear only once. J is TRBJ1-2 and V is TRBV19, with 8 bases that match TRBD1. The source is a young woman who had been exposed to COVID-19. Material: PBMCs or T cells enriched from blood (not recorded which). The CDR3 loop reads CASSIDRGGDGYTF. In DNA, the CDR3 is TGTGCCAGTAGTATCGACAGGGGTGGGGATGGCTACACCTTC.